A selection of T cell receptor beta chains follows, all from one sample in a study of cytomegalovirus exposure and HLA in healthy donors. The repertoire was sequenced with immunoSEQ multiplex PCR; TCRdb's copy has only in-frame clones and lacks some. Here the sample spans around 130,000 clones, less than 85% being singletons. Sequencing was done on a sample of PBMCs. The receptor source for this set is a woman aged 40 to 49 in good health and CMV-seropositive. CDR3s include the opening cysteine and the closing phenylalanine or tryptophan. Each record gives: D gene, V gene, clone size, J gene, CDR3 DNA, CDR3 protein. The D gene is left open where the match is weak. Expanded clones are given a class, and other clones once, few, many or no size at all.

D gene: TRBD1; V gene: TRBV7-2; clone size: -; J gene: TRBJ2-7; CDR3 DNA: TGTGCCAGCAGCCTAAACAGGGGGCTTATTCCCTACGAGCAGTACTTC; CDR3 protein: CASSLNRGLIPYEQYF
D gene: -; V gene: TRBV18; clone size: few; J gene: TRBJ2-3; CDR3 DNA: TGTGCCACCTCGGGCTCCAGCACAGATACGCAGTATTTT; CDR3 protein: CATSGSSTDTQYF
D gene: -; V gene: TRBV28; clone size: -; J gene: TRBJ2-7; CDR3 DNA: TGTGCCAGCAGCACCCGTGTGAGGAACGAGCAGTACTTC; CDR3 protein: CASSTRVRNEQYF
D gene: TRBD1; V gene: TRBV28; clone size: -; J gene: TRBJ2-2; CDR3 DNA: TGTGCCAGCAGTTCGGACAGGGGAAGGTCCGGGGAGCTGTTTTTT; CDR3 protein: CASSSDRGRSGELFF
D gene: TRBD1; V gene: TRBV5-1; clone size: -; J gene: TRBJ2-3; CDR3 DNA: TGCGCCAGCAGCTTGGCGGACAGGGGTGGGCGGGGAAGCACAGATACGCAGTATTTT; CDR3 protein: CASSLADRGGRGSTDTQYF
D gene: -; V gene: TRBV6-4; clone size: few; J gene: TRBJ1-2; CDR3 DNA: TGTGCCAGCATTCCACAGGGTTCCTATGGCTACACCTTC; CDR3 protein: CASIPQGSYGYTF
D gene: -; V gene: TRBV29-1; clone size: -; J gene: TRBJ1-4; CDR3 DNA: TGCAGCGTTGAAGAGGGAACGGGGGACGAAAAACTGTTTTTT; CDR3 protein: CSVEEGTGDEKLFF
D gene: -; V gene: TRBV9; clone size: -; J gene: TRBJ2-1; CDR3 DNA: TGTGCCAGCAGCGTAGCTACGGGGAATGAGCAGTTCTTC; CDR3 protein: CASSVATGNEQFF
D gene: TRBD1; V gene: TRBV6-1; clone size: -; J gene: TRBJ2-5; CDR3 DNA: TGTGCCAGCCGGACAGGTCCCCCCGAGACCCAGTACTTC; CDR3 protein: CASRTGPPETQYF
D gene: -; V gene: TRBV2; clone size: once; J gene: TRBJ1-6; CDR3 DNA: TGTGCCAGCACCCCTGACAGCTCTAATTCACCCCTCCACTTT; CDR3 protein: CASTPDSSNSPLHF
D gene: -; V gene: TRBV30; clone size: few; J gene: TRBJ1-1; CDR3 DNA: TGTGCCTGGCATCGGGAGGCCACTGAAGCTTTCTTT; CDR3 protein: CAWHREATEAFF
D gene: -; V gene: TRBV6-5; clone size: once; J gene: TRBJ1-2; CDR3 DNA: TGTGCCAGCAGTTACCGAACGACGGGGGACTATGGCTACACCTTC; CDR3 protein: CASSYRTTGDYGYTF
D gene: -; V gene: TRBV25-1; clone size: -; J gene: TRBJ2-2; CDR3 DNA: TGTGCCAGCAGTGATAGTGTATCACGGGAGCTGTTTTTT; CDR3 protein: CASSDSVSRELFF
D gene: -; V gene: TRBV20-1; clone size: -; J gene: TRBJ1-2; CDR3 DNA: TGCAGTGGGGAGCCCAACTATGGCTACACCTTC; CDR3 protein: CSGEPNYGYTF
D gene: -; V gene: TRBV4-3; clone size: -; J gene: TRBJ2-7; CDR3 DNA: TGCGCCAGCAGCCAAGATATCAACTACGAGCAGTACTTC; CDR3 protein: CASSQDINYEQYF
D gene: TRBD1; V gene: TRBV6-4; clone size: -; J gene: TRBJ2-7; CDR3 DNA: TGTGCCAGCAGTTTAGACAGGGGCTACGAGCAGTACTTC; CDR3 protein: CASSLDRGYEQYF